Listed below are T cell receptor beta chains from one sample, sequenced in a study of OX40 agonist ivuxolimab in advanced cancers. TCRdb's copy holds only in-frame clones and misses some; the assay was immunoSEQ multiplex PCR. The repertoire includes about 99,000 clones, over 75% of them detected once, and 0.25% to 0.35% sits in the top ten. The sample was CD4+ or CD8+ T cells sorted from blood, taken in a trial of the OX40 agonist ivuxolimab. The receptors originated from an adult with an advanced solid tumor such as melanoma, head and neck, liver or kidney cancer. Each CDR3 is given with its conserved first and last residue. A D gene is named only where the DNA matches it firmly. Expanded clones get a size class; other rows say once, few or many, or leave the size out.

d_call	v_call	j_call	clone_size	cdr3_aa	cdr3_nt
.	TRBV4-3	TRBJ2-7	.	CASSQDPSSVEQYF	TGCGCCAGCAGCCAAGATCCTAGCTCGGTCGAGCAGTACTTC
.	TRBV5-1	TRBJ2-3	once	CASSLRQGTDTQYF	TGCGCCAGCAGCTTACGACAGGGCACAGATACGCAGTATTTT
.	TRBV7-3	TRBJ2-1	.	CASSLDHVSYNEQFF	TGTGCCAGCAGCTTAGACCATGTCTCCTACAATGAGCAGTTCTTC
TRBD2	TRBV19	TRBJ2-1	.	CASSLLAGSYNEQFF	TGTGCCAGTAGTCTATTAGCGGGATCCTACAATGAGCAGTTCTTC
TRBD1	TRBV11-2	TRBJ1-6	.	CASRRQGGSPLHF	TGTGCCAGCAGACGACAGGGAGGTTCACCCCTCCACTTT
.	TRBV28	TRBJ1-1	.	CASSTLGGLGTEAFF	TGTGCCAGCAGTACGCTTGGGGGCTTGGGCACTGAAGCTTTCTTT
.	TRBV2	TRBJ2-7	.	CASSEAPSYEQYF	TGTGCCAGCAGTGAGGCCCCGTCCTACGAGCAGTACTTC
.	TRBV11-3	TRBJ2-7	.	CASSLAGIEQYF	TGTGCCAGCAGCTTAGCAGGAATCGAGCAGTACTTC
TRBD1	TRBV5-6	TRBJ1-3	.	CASSWTGSGNTIYF	TGTGCCAGCAGCTGGACAGGGTCTGGAAACACCATATATTTT
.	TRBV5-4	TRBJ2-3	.	CASSKEVLASGPDTQYF	TGTGCCAGCAGCAAGGAGGTCTTGGCCTCGGGCCCAGATACGCAGTATTTT
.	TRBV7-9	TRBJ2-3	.	CASSLASGGTDTQYF	TGTGCCAGCAGCTTAGCCTCAGGGGGCACAGATACGCAGTATTTT
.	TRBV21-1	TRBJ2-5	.	CASSDTAERPLETQYF	TGTGCCAGCAGCGATACGGCAGAGAGACCTTTAGAGACCCAGTACTTC
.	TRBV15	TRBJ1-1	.	CATSSSGGSVTEAFF	TGTGCCACCAGCTCCAGCGGGGGGAGTGTTACTGAAGCTTTCTTT
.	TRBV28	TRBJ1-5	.	CASSLVSSSNQPQHF	TGTGCCAGCAGTTTAGTTTCGAGTAGCAATCAGCCCCAGCATTTT
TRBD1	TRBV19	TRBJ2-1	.	CASRIGTAYNEQFF	TGTGCCAGTAGGATCGGGACAGCCTACAATGAGCAGTTCTTC
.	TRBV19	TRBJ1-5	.	CASRRGLNQPQHF	TGTGCCAGTAGGCGGGGGCTCAATCAGCCCCAGCATTTT
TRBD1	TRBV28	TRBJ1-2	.	CAILGQNYGYTF	TGTGCCATCCTGGGACAGAACTATGGCTACACCTTC
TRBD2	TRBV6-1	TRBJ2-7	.	CASSEGGGTEEQYF	TGTGCCAGCAGTGAAGGCGGGGGAACTGAAGAGCAGTACTTC
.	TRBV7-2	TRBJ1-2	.	CASSLGQSERYTF	TGTGCCAGCAGCTTAGGACAGAGTGAACGCTACACCTTC
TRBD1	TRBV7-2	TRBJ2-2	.	CASSLQGIGTGELFF	TGTGCCAGCAGTTTACAGGGGATCGGCACCGGGGAGCTGTTTTTT
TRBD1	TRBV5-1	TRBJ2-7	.	CASSSGQGSYEQYF	TGCGCCAGCAGCTCGGGACAGGGGAGCTACGAGCAGTACTTC
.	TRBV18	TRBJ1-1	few	CASSPGANTEAFF	TGTGCCAGCTCACCTGGGGCGAACACTGAAGCTTTCTTT
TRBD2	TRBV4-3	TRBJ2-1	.	CASSQDWNSGRSSYNEQFF	TGCGCCAGCAGCCAAGATTGGAATAGCGGGAGAAGCTCCTACAATGAGCAGTTCTTC
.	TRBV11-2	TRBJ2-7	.	CASSKDQILSYEQYF	TGTGCCAGCAGCAAGGATCAGATACTTTCCTACGAGCAGTACTTC
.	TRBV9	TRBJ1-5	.	CASSVEVGAGNQPQHF	TGTGCCAGCAGCGTAGAAGTAGGGGCGGGCAATCAGCCCCAGCATTTT
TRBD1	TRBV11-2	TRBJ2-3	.	CASSLGTGLMTDTQYF	TGTGCCAGCAGCTTAGGGACAGGGCTTATGACAGATACGCAGTATTTT
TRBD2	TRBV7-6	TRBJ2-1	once	CASSFTSGSEQFF	TGTGCCAGCAGCTTTACTAGCGGGAGTGAGCAGTTCTTC
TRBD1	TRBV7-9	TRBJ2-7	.	CASSAALGQGAYEQYF	TGTGCCAGCAGCGCCGCCCTTGGACAGGGGGCCTACGAGCAGTACTTC
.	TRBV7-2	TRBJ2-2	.	CASSLGVAGELFF	TGTGCCAGCAGCCTAGGGGTTGCCGGGGAGCTGTTTTTT
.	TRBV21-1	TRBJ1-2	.	CASSKKIRGWTGKCGYTF	TGTGCCAGCAGCAAAAAAATTCGGGGATGGACAGGGAAGTGTGGCTACACCTTC
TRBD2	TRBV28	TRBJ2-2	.	CASGRGDTGELFF	TGTGCCAGCGGGAGGGGTGACACCGGGGAGCTGTTTTTT
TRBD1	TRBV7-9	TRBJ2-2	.	CASKTGRTGELFF	TGTGCCAGTAAGACAGGGCGCACCGGGGAGCTGTTTTTT
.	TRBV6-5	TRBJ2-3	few	CASSYSGAPTDTQYF	TGTGCCAGCAGTTACTCGGGGGCCCCTACAGATACGCAGTATTTT
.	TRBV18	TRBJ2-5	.	CASTQSSSDMETQYF	TGTGCCAGCACCCAGTCGAGTTCAGATATGGAGACCCAGTACTTC
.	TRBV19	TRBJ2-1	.	CASSIGKQTVIYNEQFF	TGTGCCAGTAGTATTGGGAAACAAACTGTCATATACAATGAGCAGTTCTTC
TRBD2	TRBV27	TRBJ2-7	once	CASRTLAGGSEQYF	TGTGCCAGCAGAACACTAGCGGGAGGTTCCGAGCAGTACTTC
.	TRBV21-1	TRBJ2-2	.	CASSTQKGQGRVFKAGELFF	TGTGCCAGCAGCACTCAGAAGGGCCAGGGGCGCGTGTTTAAGGCCGGGGAGCTGTTTTTT
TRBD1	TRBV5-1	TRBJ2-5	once	CASSPGTVEETQYF	TGCGCCAGCAGCCCCGGGACAGTAGAAGAGACCCAGTACTTC
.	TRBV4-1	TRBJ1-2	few	CASSQAGRNYGYTF	TGCGCCAGCAGCCAAGCGGGGCGTAACTATGGCTACACCTTC
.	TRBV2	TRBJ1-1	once	CASGDSTGAITEAFF	TGTGCCAGCGGGGATTCGACAGGAGCGATCACTGAAGCTTTCTTT
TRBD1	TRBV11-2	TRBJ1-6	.	CASTNTLSTGGHSPLHF	TGTGCCAGCACCAATACATTATCGACAGGGGGTCATTCACCCCTCCACTTT
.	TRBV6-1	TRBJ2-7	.	CAPRVGVPYEQYF	TGTGCCCCCAGGGTTGGGGTTCCCTACGAGCAGTACTTC